What follows is one T cell receptor (beta chain) and its context. Amplification of TCR beta CDR3 regions used RNA as the template. Researchers ran a first-round RT-PCR on the TCR CDR3 using the HTBI primer set. TCRdb passed the multiplex PCR reads through MiXCR, listing each CDR3 protein once. The sample shows hundreds of thousands of distinct CDR3 sequences, around 15% of them seen only once. The record originates from a study of T cells in Graves' hyperthyroidism and ophthalmopathy. The CDR3 totals 14 residues. The germline CDR1 and CDR2 sequences are PRHDT and FYEKMQ (reference sequence). The V gene end was trimmed by 5 bases and the J gene end by 7 bases; junction bases not matched to a gene: 10.

The TCR comes from a man aged 45-60 years with Graves' ophthalmopathy. Sequenced input: blood. The chain combines TRBV13 with TRBJ1-2, with 7 bases identical to TRBD1. The CDR3 coding sequence is TGTGCCAGCAGCCGGGGCTCGGGACAGACTGGCTACACCTTC. Translating gives CASSRGSGQTGYTF.